The T cell receptor (beta chain) under discussion was sequenced for a study of CD8 T cells in Susac syndrome. RNA amounts of about 0.5 to 1 ug underwent reverse transcription with random hexamers. An immunoSEQ multiplex PCR amplified TCR beta CDR3 over 54 Vbeta and 13 Jbeta. MiXCR, applied by TCRdb to the immunoSEQ multiplex PCR reads, yields one record per CDR3 protein. Among some 52,000 distinct CDR3 sequences, roughly 93% were seen once, and the ten largest hold 0.45% to 0.65%. Sequencing of TCR beta, carried out with a high-throughput approach, was applied to CD8+ and CD4+ T cells from the blood. TEMRA cells were enriched by FACS, and CD4+ and CD8+ T cells were negatively isolated. Germline V gene sequence: CDR1 SEHNR, CDR2 FQNEAQ (reference sequence). CDR3 length: 14 amino acids. V was trimmed by 4 bases and J by 5 bases, leaving 11 bases between them.

The material sequenced was CD8+ T cells from PBMCs. The clonotype was recovered from a human donor with multiple sclerosis. The V call is TRBV7-9, the J call TRBJ2-2; unclear D gene. DNA for the CDR3: TGTGCCAGCAGCTCGGGTACCTTTACCGGGGAGCTGTTTTTT. Amino acid sequence: CASSSGTFTGELFF.